The rows below give T cell receptor beta chains drawn from one sample of a study of OX40 agonist ivuxolimab in advanced cancers. TCRdb's copy holds only in-frame clones and misses some; the assay was immunoSEQ multiplex PCR. The profile shows roughly 60,000 clones, approximately 90% of them singletons. The source material was CD4+ or CD8+ T cells sorted from blood, sampled in a trial of the OX40 agonist ivuxolimab. Receptors originate from an adult with an advanced solid tumor such as melanoma, head and neck, liver or kidney cancer. CDR3s include the opening cysteine and the closing phenylalanine or tryptophan. The order of the fields is J gene, D gene, V gene, clone size, CDR3 DNA, CDR3 protein. D genes are given only for firm matches. Part of the rows lack a size; the others show once, few, many or a class for expanded clones.

j_gene: TRBJ1-1; d_gene: NA; v_gene: TRBV7-8; abundance: NA; CDR3nt: TGTGCCAGCAGCTTAATCAGGGACACTGAAGCTTTCTTT; CDR3aa: CASSLIRDTEAFF
j_gene: TRBJ2-3; d_gene: NA; v_gene: TRBV9; abundance: NA; CDR3nt: TGTGCCAGCAGCGTAGTAGGGGACTTAACAGATACGCAGTATTTT; CDR3aa: CASSVVGDLTDTQYF
j_gene: TRBJ2-7; d_gene: TRBD1; v_gene: TRBV9; abundance: NA; CDR3nt: TGTGCCAGCAGCGTAGCCCCAGGGGGCGTATACGAGCAGTACTTC; CDR3aa: CASSVAPGGVYEQYF
j_gene: TRBJ1-3; d_gene: TRBD1; v_gene: TRBV9; abundance: few; CDR3nt: TGTGCCAGCAGCGTTTCGATCCAGGGACAGGGGGCAGACACCATATATTTT; CDR3aa: CASSVSIQGQGADTIYF
j_gene: TRBJ2-7; d_gene: TRBD2; v_gene: TRBV30; abundance: once; CDR3nt: TGTGCCTGGAGCGCGGGACTAGCAGGCCTGGAGCAGTACTTC; CDR3aa: CAWSAGLAGLEQYF
j_gene: TRBJ1-5; d_gene: NA; v_gene: TRBV18; abundance: NA; CDR3nt: TGTGCCAGCTCACCAGAGACAGGTCCGAGCAATCAGCCCCAGCATTTT; CDR3aa: CASSPETGPSNQPQHF
j_gene: TRBJ2-5; d_gene: NA; v_gene: TRBV7-6; abundance: NA; CDR3nt: TGTGCCAGCAGCTTAGACCACAGGGTGCAGACCCAGTACTTC; CDR3aa: CASSLDHRVQTQYF
j_gene: TRBJ1-3; d_gene: NA; v_gene: TRBV19; abundance: NA; CDR3nt: TGTGCCATCCCCTCGATTTATAGGGAAGATTGTGGAAACACCATATATTTT; CDR3aa: CAIPSIYREDCGNTIYF
j_gene: TRBJ2-1; d_gene: NA; v_gene: TRBV19; abundance: NA; CDR3nt: TGTGCCAGTAGTATACGGATAGGAACCTACAATGAGCAGTTCTTC; CDR3aa: CASSIRIGTYNEQFF
j_gene: TRBJ2-3; d_gene: TRBD1; v_gene: TRBV10-2; abundance: NA; CDR3nt: TGCGCCAGCACCGGGGACAGGTTTTCCACAGATACGCAGTATTTT; CDR3aa: CASTGDRFSTDTQYF
j_gene: TRBJ2-7; d_gene: TRBD2; v_gene: TRBV30; abundance: NA; CDR3nt: TGTGCCTGGAGCGGGGGGGGGACCAGGGGCTTC; CDR3aa: CAWSGGGTRGF